These 11 T cell receptor beta chains were all obtained from the same sample, sequenced in a study of human T cells and chemical hapten exposure. A single record per CDR3 protein comes from TCRdb applying MiXCR to the RACE reads. The sample yields 150,000 to 200,000 distinct CDR3 sequences, about a fifth seen once. Sample time point: patch test 1, 2 weeks after DPC sensitization. Regarding treatment: therapeutic diphenylcyclopropenone sensitization with weekly scalp DPC. Source: whole blood, taken in connection with sensitization to the hapten diphenylcyclopropenone (DPC). The receptors shown here come from a woman between 50 and 59 years old with alopecia areata. Some clones in this sample may be carry-over from other donors' samples.

The chain has TRBV5-1 and TRBJ1-1; D remains ambiguous. Germline-derived CDR1 and CDR2 are SGHRS and YFSETQ. Trimming removed 1 base at V and 3 bases at J, with 16 bases between. The length of the CDR3 is 16 residues. CDR3 nucleotides: TGCGCCAGCAGCTTGAAACTCGGGCGCTCGGACACTGAAGCTTTCTTT. Translated, it gives CASSLKLGRSDTEAFF.

The chain uses TRBV7-9 and TRBJ2-3; D gene ambiguous. The CDR3 contains 17 residues. Trimming stripped 3 bases from V and 1 base from J, with 17 bases between. CDR1 and CDR2 from the germline V gene are SEHNR and FQNEAQ (reference sequence). CDR3 residues: CASSFGSAVVGTDTQYF. The CDR3 DNA is TGTGCCAGCAGCTTCGGTTCAGCCGTGGTCGGCACAGATACGCAGTATTTT.

In its sample, this clonotype was seen many times. In nucleotides, the CDR3 is TGCAGCGTTGAGGGCGGTACAGATACGCAGTATTTT. This gives the protein CSVEGGTDTQYF. The chain uses TRBV29-1 and TRBJ2-3; D gene unclear. Germline values: CDR1 SQVTM, CDR2 ANQGSEA. The V gene lost 3 bases and the J gene lost 3 bases, with 7 bases spanning the gap. This CDR3 spans 12 amino acids.

The chain couples TRBV7-2 to TRBJ2-1; D call uncertain. CDR3 length: 13 amino acids. CDR1 SGHTA and CDR2 FQGNSA come from the germline V gene. V was clipped by 3 bases and J by 8 bases, with 11 bases between them. The CDR3 here is CASSFQIADEQFF. CDR3 bases: TGTGCCAGCAGCTTTCAGATTGCGGATGAGCAGTTCTTC.

The chain is built from TRBV14 and TRBJ2-1; no firm D call. Deletions cut 0 bases from V and 0 bases from J, with 12 bases between. Per the germline V gene, CDR1 is SGHDN and CDR2 is FVKESK. The CDR3 spans 17 residues. The CDR3 DNA sequence: TGTGCCAGCAGCCAAGAGGTCAGGCCAAGCTCCTACAATGAGCAGTTCTTC. Protein: CASSQEVRPSSYNEQFF.

This clonotype was counted at least ten times. The V call is TRBV29-1, the J call TRBJ2-3, with D possibly matching TRBD2 (7 bases). With 0 bases removed from V and 4 bases from J, the gap between germline ends came to 8 bases. Per the germline V gene, CDR1 is SQVTM and CDR2 is ANQGSEA. CDR3 length: 13 amino acids. CDR3 protein: CSVEEGGPDTQYF. CDR3 nucleotide sequence: TGCAGCGTTGAAGAGGGGGGGCCAGATACGCAGTATTTT.

J is TRBJ2-1 and V is TRBV20-1, with TRBD2 matching 8 bases. Germline CDR1 is DFQATT and CDR2 is SNEGSKA (reference sequence). Trimming took 3 bases from V and 9 from J; bases not matched to a gene: 10. This CDR3 is 14 amino acids long. The CDR3 DNA reads TGCAGTGCTAGGGGAGCGGGAGAGCAGCGTGAGCAGTTCTTC. Protein: CSARGAGEQREQFF.

This clonotype was counted ten times or more. The chain couples TRBV2 to TRBJ2-1; D ambiguous. CDR1 and CDR2 (germline): SNHLY, FYNNEI. The CDR3 extends over 12 amino acids. The V and J ends lost 4 bases and 10 bases respectively, with 11 bases between them. CDR3 bases: TGTGCCAGCAGTGGTTCCCCCGGAGAGCAGTTCTTC. As protein: CASSGSPGEQFF.

The chain employs TRBV5-1 and TRBJ2-3; the match to TRBD2 covers 8 bases. CDR1 SGHRS and CDR2 YFSETQ come from the germline V gene. The CDR3 runs 16 residues. V lost 1 base to trimming and J lost 0 bases; unmatched junction nucleotides: 4. In DNA form, the CDR3 reads TGCGCCAGCAGCTTGCAGTCTAGCGGGAGCACAGATACGCAGTATTTT. Its protein product is CASSLQSSGSTDTQYF.

This clonotype occurred a few times. The chain links TRBV20-1 to TRBJ2-7; tentative D call: TRBD1 (6 bases). This CDR3 is 13 amino acids long. Trimming removed 1 base at V and 2 bases at J, with 9 bases between. Germline V CDR1 and CDR2: DFQATT, SNEGSKA (reference sequence). The DNA of the CDR3 is TGCAGTGCTAGAGTGACAGGCGCCTACGAGCAGTACTTC. It encodes CSARVTGAYEQYF.

The chain employs TRBV6-1 and TRBJ1-2; no firm D call. The CDR3 runs to 13 residues. V lost 0 bases to trimming and J lost 8 bases, with 10 bases between them. The V gene's germline CDR1 is MNHNS and CDR2 SASEGT. This CDR3 reads CASSEASSRGYTF. For the CDR3, the DNA is TGTGCCAGCAGTGAAGCGTCCTCCCGAGGCTACACCTTC.